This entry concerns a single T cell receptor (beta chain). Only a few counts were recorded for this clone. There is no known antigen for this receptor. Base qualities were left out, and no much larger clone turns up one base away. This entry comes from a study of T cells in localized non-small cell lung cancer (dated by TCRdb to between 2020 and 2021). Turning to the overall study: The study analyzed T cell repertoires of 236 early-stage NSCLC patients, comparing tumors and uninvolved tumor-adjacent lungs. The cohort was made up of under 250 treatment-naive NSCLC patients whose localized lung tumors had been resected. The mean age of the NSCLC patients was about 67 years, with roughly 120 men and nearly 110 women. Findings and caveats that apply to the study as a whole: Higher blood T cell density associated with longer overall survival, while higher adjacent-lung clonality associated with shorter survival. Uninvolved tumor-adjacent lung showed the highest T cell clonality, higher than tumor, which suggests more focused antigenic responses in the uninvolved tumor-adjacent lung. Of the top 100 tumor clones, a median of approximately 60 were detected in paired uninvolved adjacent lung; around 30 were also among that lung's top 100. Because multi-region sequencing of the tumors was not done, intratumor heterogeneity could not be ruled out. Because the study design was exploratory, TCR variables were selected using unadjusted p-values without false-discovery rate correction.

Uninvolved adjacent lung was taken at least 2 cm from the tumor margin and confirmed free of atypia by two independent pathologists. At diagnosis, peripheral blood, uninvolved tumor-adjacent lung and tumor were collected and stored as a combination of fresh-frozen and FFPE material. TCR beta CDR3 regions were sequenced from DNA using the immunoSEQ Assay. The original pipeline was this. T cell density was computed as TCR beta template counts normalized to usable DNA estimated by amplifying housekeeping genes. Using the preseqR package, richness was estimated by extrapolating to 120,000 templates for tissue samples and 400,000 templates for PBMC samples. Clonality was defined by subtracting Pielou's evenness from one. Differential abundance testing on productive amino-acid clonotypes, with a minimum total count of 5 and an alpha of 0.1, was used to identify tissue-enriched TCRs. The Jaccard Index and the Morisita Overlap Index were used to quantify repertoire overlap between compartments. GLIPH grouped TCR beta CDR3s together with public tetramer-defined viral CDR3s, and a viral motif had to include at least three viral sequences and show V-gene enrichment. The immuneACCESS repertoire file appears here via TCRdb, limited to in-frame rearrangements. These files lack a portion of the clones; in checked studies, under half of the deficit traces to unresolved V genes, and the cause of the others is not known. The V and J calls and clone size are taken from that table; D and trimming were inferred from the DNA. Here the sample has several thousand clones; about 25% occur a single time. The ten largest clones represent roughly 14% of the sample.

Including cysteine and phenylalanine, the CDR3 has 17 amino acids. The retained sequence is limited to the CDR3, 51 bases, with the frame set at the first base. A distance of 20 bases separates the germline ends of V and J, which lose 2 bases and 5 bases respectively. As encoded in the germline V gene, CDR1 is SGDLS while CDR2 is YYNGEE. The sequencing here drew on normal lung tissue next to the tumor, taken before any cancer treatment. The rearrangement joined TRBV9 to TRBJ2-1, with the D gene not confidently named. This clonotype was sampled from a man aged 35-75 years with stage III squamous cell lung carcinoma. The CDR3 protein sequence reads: CASSVETSFMLDNEQFF. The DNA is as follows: TGTGCCAGCAGCGTTGAGACGTCCTTCATGCTCGACAATGAGCAGTTCTTC.